This record covers a single T cell receptor (beta chain). The target antigen is unknown. Patients had blood sampled at baseline and again on cycle 4 day 1 and cycle 7 day 1. CDR1 and CDR2 from the germline V gene are SGHRS and YFSETQ. The CDR3 has 15 residues. The V end lost 0 bases, the J end lost 10 bases, and 17 bases lay between the germline ends. This entry is derived from a study of OX40 agonist ivuxolimab in advanced cancers. About the study: Intravenous ivuxolimab was administered to patients every 2 weeks at 0.01 to 10 mg/kg. Study findings and constraints: Partial responders at 0.1-3.0 mg/kg showed near-lowest clonal expansion.

Clones were read by immunoSEQ multiplex PCR, and TCRdb kept only the in-frame ones, dropping some. The sample lists tens of thousands of clones, over 90% seen once, with 25% in the top ten. The clonotype comes from an adult with an advanced solid tumor such as melanoma, head and neck, liver or kidney cancer. The input for sequencing was CD4+ or CD8+ T cells sorted from blood, taken in a trial of the OX40 agonist ivuxolimab. The chain uses TRBV5-1 and TRBJ2-1; perhaps TRBD2 as D (6 bases). The CDR3 coding sequence is TGCGCCAGCAGCTTGGCTGTTAGCGGCGTGCCAGAGCAGTTCTTC. Its translation is CASSLAVSGVPEQFF.